Listed below are T cell receptor beta chains from one sample, sequenced in a study of T cell responses to AZD1222 COVID-19 vaccine. Assay: immunoSEQ multiplex PCR; the TCRdb copy retains only in-frame clones and omits some. This sample has tens of thousands of clones, with 85% to 95% found just once. This specimen was peripheral blood, taken 28 days after the second AZD1222 dose. These receptors all come from an adult who received the AZD1222 COVID-19 vaccine. Each CDR3 is given with its conserved first and last residue. D genes are given only for firm matches. Rows may omit the clone size; those that give it use once, few, many or a size class.

J gene: TRBJ2-2; D gene: .; clone size: .; CDR3 length: 16; V gene: TRBV6-1; CDR3 DNA: TGTGCCAGCAGTGAAAGGCTCGCAGCGAACACCGGGGAGCTGTTTTTT; CDR3 protein: CASSERLAANTGELFF
J gene: TRBJ1-4; D gene: .; clone size: .; CDR3 length: 15; V gene: TRBV2; CDR3 DNA: TGTGCCAGCAGGAATTTGGGGAAAACTAATGAAAAACTGTTTTTT; CDR3 protein: CASRNLGKTNEKLFF
J gene: TRBJ2-7; D gene: .; clone size: few; CDR3 length: 14; V gene: TRBV19; CDR3 DNA: TGTGCCAGTAGTACCCAGGGGATTTCCTACGAGCAGTACTTC; CDR3 protein: CASSTQGISYEQYF
J gene: TRBJ2-3; D gene: .; clone size: .; CDR3 length: 14; V gene: TRBV5-5; CDR3 DNA: TGTGCCAGCAGCTCGGGGGCGTTTGGAGATACGCAGTATTTT; CDR3 protein: CASSSGAFGDTQYF
J gene: TRBJ2-1; D gene: TRBD2; clone size: .; CDR3 length: 16; V gene: TRBV2; CDR3 DNA: TGTGCCAGCAGTGGATCGGCGGGAGGGCCCTACAATGAGCAGTTCTTC; CDR3 protein: CASSGSAGGPYNEQFF
J gene: TRBJ2-1; D gene: .; clone size: few; CDR3 length: 14; V gene: TRBV6-2/TRBV6-3; CDR3 DNA: TGTGCCAGCAGTTACGACAGCTCCTACAATGAGCAGTTCTTC; CDR3 protein: CASSYDSSYNEQFF
J gene: TRBJ2-2; D gene: TRBD2; clone size: .; CDR3 length: 16; V gene: TRBV15; CDR3 DNA: TGTGCCACCAGCAGAAGGGAGGGCCAGAACACCGGGGAGCTGTTTTTT; CDR3 protein: CATSRREGQNTGELFF
J gene: TRBJ2-6; D gene: .; clone size: .; CDR3 length: 14; V gene: TRBV3-1/TRBV3-2; CDR3 DNA: TGTGCCAGCAGCCAAGGGCCTGGGGCCAACGTCCTGACTTTC; CDR3 protein: CASSQGPGANVLTF
J gene: TRBJ2-1; D gene: TRBD2; clone size: .; CDR3 length: 16; V gene: TRBV27; CDR3 DNA: TGTGCCAGCACTCAACCAAGCGGGAGGGGACTCAATGAGCAGTTCTTC; CDR3 protein: CASTQPSGRGLNEQFF
J gene: TRBJ1-1; D gene: .; clone size: .; CDR3 length: 13; V gene: TRBV6-5; CDR3 DNA: TGTGCCAGCAGTTACGGGGGGGCCACTGAAGCTTTCTTT; CDR3 protein: CASSYGGATEAFF
J gene: TRBJ1-1; D gene: .; clone size: .; CDR3 length: 13; V gene: TRBV2; CDR3 DNA: TGTGCCAGCAAGGAGCAAAGGGGCACTGAAGCTTTCTTT; CDR3 protein: CASKEQRGTEAFF
J gene: TRBJ2-7; D gene: TRBD1; clone size: .; CDR3 length: 14; V gene: TRBV19; CDR3 DNA: TGTGCCAGTAGGGGGACAGGGGTATCCTACGAGCAGTACTTC; CDR3 protein: CASRGTGVSYEQYF
J gene: TRBJ2-5; D gene: TRBD1; clone size: .; CDR3 length: 15; V gene: TRBV7-9; CDR3 DNA: TGTGCCAGCAGCTTAGTATTAGGGGGCGTAGAGACCCAGTACTTC; CDR3 protein: CASSLVLGGVETQYF
J gene: TRBJ1-1; D gene: .; clone size: .; CDR3 length: 12; V gene: TRBV24-1; CDR3 DNA: TGTGCCACCAGTGAAGCGGACGGTGAAGCTTTCTTT; CDR3 protein: CATSEADGEAFF
J gene: TRBJ2-3; D gene: TRBD2; clone size: .; CDR3 length: 14; V gene: TRBV10-3; CDR3 DNA: TGTGCCATCAGTCCGGGACTAGCGGGAGATACGCAGTATTTT; CDR3 protein: CAISPGLAGDTQYF
J gene: TRBJ2-7; D gene: .; clone size: .; CDR3 length: 13; V gene: TRBV28; CDR3 DNA: TGTGCCAGCAGTTTGGAGGGGTTCGACGAGCAGTACTTC; CDR3 protein: CASSLEGFDEQYF
J gene: TRBJ2-3; D gene: TRBD2; clone size: .; CDR3 length: 16; V gene: TRBV14; CDR3 DNA: TGTGCCAGCAGCCGACGACTAGCGGGAGCCACAGATACGCAGTATTTT; CDR3 protein: CASSRRLAGATDTQYF
J gene: TRBJ2-2; D gene: .; clone size: once; CDR3 length: 19; V gene: TRBV27; CDR3 DNA: TGTGCCAGCAGTCTGCATCCCGGACAGCCGATAACGAACACCGGGGAGCTGTTTTTT; CDR3 protein: CASSLHPGQPITNTGELFF
J gene: TRBJ2-7; D gene: .; clone size: .; CDR3 length: 14; V gene: TRBV2; CDR3 DNA: TGTGCCAGCAGCGCCCCAGGCCTCCAAGGCGAGCAGTACTTC; CDR3 protein: CASSAPGLQGEQYF
J gene: TRBJ2-2; D gene: .; clone size: .; CDR3 length: 15; V gene: TRBV24-1; CDR3 DNA: TGTGCCACCAGTGATTCATACAGAGTCACCGGGGAGCTGTTTTTT; CDR3 protein: CATSDSYRVTGELFF
J gene: TRBJ2-7; D gene: TRBD1; clone size: .; CDR3 length: 15; V gene: TRBV5-4; CDR3 DNA: TGTGCCAGCAGCTCGGGACAGGGAAGCTCCTACGAGCAGTACTTC; CDR3 protein: CASSSGQGSSYEQYF
J gene: TRBJ1-2; D gene: .; clone size: few; CDR3 length: 13; V gene: TRBV2; CDR3 DNA: TGTGCCAGCAGTATGGGGCAAGGGTACGGCTACACCTTC; CDR3 protein: CASSMGQGYGYTF
J gene: TRBJ1-4; D gene: .; clone size: once; CDR3 length: 16; V gene: TRBV12-1; CDR3 DNA: TGTGCCAGCAGCTTTATGACAGGTTACTATGATGAAAAACTGTTTTTT; CDR3 protein: CASSFMTGYYDEKLFF
J gene: TRBJ1-4; D gene: .; clone size: .; CDR3 length: 14; V gene: TRBV11-2; CDR3 DNA: TGTGCCAGCAGCCATTCGAGGGGGAATGAAAAACTGTTTTTT; CDR3 protein: CASSHSRGNEKLFF
J gene: TRBJ1-6; D gene: .; clone size: once; CDR3 length: 15; V gene: TRBV6-5; CDR3 DNA: TGTGCCAGCAGCCGCTTCCGGGAACAGACTTCACCCCTCCACTTT; CDR3 protein: CASSRFREQTSPLHF
J gene: TRBJ1-2; D gene: TRBD1; clone size: .; CDR3 length: 14; V gene: TRBV28; CDR3 DNA: TGTGCCAGCAGTTTACGGAGACAGGGCTATGGCTACACCTTC; CDR3 protein: CASSLRRQGYGYTF
J gene: TRBJ2-7; D gene: .; clone size: .; CDR3 length: 11; V gene: TRBV7-9; CDR3 DNA: TGTGCCAGCAGCCGCCTTGACGAGCAGTACTTC; CDR3 protein: CASSRLDEQYF